Described below is a single T cell receptor beta chain sequence and its context. The antigen is not known. Study observations and caveats: Tumor-infiltrating Treg TCR alpha and beta sequences overlapped most with tumor naive CD4+ T cells, then blood naive. Tumor memory CD4+ T cell TCR gene usage clustered with blood and lymph node memory CD4+ cells and lymph node naive CD4+ cells. Whole repertoires were not studied in the larger cohort, only one V-J beta rearrangement.

Looked up from germline, CDR1 is SGHVS and CDR2 is FQNEAQ. V was trimmed by 5 bases and J by 6 bases, leaving 9 bases between them. The CDR3 has 12 amino acids. Semi-nested PCR with Nested Universal Primer A followed constant-region reverse priming of full-length variable regions. TCRdb used MiXCR to reprocess the 5' RACE reads, holding one entry per CDR3 protein. The profile shows some 37,000 distinct CDR3 sequences, 18% of them singletons. The rearrangement uses TRBV7-8 and TRBJ2-3; D remains unclear. Specimen: naive CD4+ T cells sorted from a lymph node. Subset meaning: naive CD4+ T cells, CD4+CD45RA+CD25-. The sequence came from a female donor with breast cancer. The CDR3 loop reads CASSPSRDTQYF. In nucleotides, the CDR3 is TGTGCCAGCAGCCCGAGCCGCGATACGCAGTATTTT.